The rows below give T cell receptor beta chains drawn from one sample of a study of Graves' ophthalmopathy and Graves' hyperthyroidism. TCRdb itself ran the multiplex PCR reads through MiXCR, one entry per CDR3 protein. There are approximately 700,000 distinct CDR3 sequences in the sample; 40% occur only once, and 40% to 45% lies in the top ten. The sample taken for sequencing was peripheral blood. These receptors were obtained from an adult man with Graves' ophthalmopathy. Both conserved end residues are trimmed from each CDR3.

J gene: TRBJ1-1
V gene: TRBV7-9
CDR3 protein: ASSNRWNTEAF

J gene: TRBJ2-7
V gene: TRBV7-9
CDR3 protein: ASTGVGSYEQY

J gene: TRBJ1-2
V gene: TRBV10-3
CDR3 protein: ASVSTGGDYGYT

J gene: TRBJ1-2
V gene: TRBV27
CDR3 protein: ASWQGSDGYT

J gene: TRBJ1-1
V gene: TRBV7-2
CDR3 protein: ASSWRRQVYTEAF

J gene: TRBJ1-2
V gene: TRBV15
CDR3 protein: ATSVRDRNYGYT

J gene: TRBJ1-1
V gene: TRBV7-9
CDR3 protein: ASSTRMSTEAF

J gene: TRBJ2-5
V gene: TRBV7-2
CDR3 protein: ASSPSMFGGQETQY

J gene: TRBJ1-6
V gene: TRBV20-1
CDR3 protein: SAGGFDNSPLH

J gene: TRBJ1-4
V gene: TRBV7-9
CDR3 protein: ASSHKNRGRNEKLF

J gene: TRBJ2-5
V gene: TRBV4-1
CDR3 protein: ASSQDGTPGETQY

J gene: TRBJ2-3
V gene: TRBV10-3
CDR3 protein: ATGQVDTQY

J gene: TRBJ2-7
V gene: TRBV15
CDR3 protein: ASSQIDGQGAYEQY

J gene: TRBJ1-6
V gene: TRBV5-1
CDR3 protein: ASKLSSYNSPLH

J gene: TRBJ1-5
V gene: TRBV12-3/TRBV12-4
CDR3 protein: ASSFTADQPQH

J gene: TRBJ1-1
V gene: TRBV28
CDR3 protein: ASSLTSGEAF

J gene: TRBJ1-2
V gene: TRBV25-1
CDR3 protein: ASSIGSVAQARFGYT

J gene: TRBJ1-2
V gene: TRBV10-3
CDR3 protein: AISDGQFNGYT

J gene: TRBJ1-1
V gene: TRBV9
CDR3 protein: ASRETAVNTEAF

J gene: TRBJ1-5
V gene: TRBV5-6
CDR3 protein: ASSPQGGGAGQPQH

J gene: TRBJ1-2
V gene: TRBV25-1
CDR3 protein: ASRATGETNYGYT

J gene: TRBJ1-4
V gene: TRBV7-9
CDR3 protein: ASSVTGGEKLF

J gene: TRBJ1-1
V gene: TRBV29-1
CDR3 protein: SAATGGRDTEAF

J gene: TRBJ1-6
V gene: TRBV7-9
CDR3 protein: ASSSGLAGSSPLH

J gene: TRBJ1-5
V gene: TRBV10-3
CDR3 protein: AISYLDRQPQH

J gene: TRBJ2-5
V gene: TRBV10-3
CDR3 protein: AIRQSDVETQY

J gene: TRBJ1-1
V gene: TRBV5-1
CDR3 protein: ASSCRGSTEAF

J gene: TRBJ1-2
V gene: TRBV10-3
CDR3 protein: ASSLERVNHYGYT

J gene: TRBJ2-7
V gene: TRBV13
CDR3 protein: ASNLAGDEQY

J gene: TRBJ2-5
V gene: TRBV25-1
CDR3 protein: ASSDLAGGQETQY

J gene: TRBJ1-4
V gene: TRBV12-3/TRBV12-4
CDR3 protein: ASSFTGRAGKLF

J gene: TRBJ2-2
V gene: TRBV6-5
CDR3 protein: ASSYYLVPGQINTGELF

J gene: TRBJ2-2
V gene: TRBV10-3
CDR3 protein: AISDIVGQANTGELF

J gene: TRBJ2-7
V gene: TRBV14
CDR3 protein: ASSQVGGHYEQY

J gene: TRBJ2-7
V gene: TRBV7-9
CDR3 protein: ASSLAGSTTYEQY

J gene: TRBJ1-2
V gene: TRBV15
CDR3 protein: ATSSRGQGDGYT

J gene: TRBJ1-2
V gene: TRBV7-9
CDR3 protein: ASSLSGDGYT

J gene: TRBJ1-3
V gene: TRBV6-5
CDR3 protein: ASRQGQNTIY

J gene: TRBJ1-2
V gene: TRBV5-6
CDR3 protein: AWSVEGLRGYT

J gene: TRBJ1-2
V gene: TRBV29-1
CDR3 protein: SVEDPTYT

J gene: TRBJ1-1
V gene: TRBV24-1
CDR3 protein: ATRPEGGGTEAF

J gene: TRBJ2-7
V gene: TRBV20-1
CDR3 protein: SSGPSSSYEQY

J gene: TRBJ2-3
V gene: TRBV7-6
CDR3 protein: ASSLGSSTDTQY

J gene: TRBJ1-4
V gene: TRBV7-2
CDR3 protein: ASSQPYEKLF

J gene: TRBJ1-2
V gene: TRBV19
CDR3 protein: ASSPSGAGGYT

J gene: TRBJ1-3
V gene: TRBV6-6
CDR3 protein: ASSYSVAGTGNTIY

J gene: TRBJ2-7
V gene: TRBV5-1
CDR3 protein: ASSSPGTDEQY

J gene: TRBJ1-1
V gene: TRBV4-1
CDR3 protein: ASQDRGPEAF

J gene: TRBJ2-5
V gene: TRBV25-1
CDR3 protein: ASSDSGYQETQY

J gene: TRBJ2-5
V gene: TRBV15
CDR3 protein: ATSRARLAGVQGETQY